This paragraph reports one TCR beta chain. The antigen is undetermined. This sample was taken from a study of T cell responses to AZD1222 COVID-19 vaccine. Using immunoSEQ multiplex PCR, the repertoire was profiled, and TCRdb retains in-frame clones only, with some absent. This sample has about 73,000 clones, with roughly 89% found just once. Germline loops: CDR1 SGHAT, CDR2 FQNNGV. The CDR3 totals 15 residues. The V gene lost 4 bases and the J gene lost 4 bases, with 16 bases spanning the gap. Whole-study findings and limits: Nearly half of spike-specific TCRs reportedly go after variant regions that carry no mutations. Possibly, clonal diversity was underestimated; donors were largely white British and included more females.

The V gene is TRBV11-2, the J gene TRBJ1-2; perhaps TRBD1 as D (6 bases). Source: peripheral blood, taken 28 days after the second AZD1222 dose. This TCR came from an adult who received the AZD1222 COVID-19 vaccine. The CDR3 DNA reads TGTGCCAGCAGCTCCGGGTTAGGGGGTTCCTATGGCTACACCTTC. Translating it yields CASSSGLGGSYGYTF.